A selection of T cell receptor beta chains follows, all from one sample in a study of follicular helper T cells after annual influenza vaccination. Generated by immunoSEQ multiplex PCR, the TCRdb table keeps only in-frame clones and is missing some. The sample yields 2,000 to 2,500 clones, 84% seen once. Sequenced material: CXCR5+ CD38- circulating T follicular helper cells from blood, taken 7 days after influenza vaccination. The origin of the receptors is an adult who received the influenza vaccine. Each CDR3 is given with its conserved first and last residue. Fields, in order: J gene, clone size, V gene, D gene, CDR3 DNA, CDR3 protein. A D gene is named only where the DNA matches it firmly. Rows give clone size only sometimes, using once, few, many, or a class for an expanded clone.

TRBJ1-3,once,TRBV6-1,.,TGTGCCAGCACTGAACGGCCAGTTGGAAACACCATATATTTT,CASTERPVGNTIYF
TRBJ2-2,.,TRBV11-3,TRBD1,TGTGCCAGCAGCTTAGGCACAGGGGGCTGGGAGCTGTTTTTT,CASSLGTGGWELFF
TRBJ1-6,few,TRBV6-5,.,TGTGCCAGCAGTTGGGGACGGTCCACCTATAATTCACCCCTCCACTTT,CASSWGRSTYNSPLHF
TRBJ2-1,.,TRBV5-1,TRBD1,TGCGCCAGCAGACCCCAGGGGGCATCCTACAATGAGCAGTTCTTC,CASRPQGASYNEQFF
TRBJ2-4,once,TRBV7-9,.,TGTGCCAGCAGCTTACTGTCGGCAGGGGCAAAAGCCAAAAACATTCAGTACTTC,CASSLLSAGAKAKNIQYF
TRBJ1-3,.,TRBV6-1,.,TGTGCCAGCAGTGAAGGCAGGGGTGGAAACACCATATATTTT,CASSEGRGGNTIYF
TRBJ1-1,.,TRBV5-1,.,TGCGCCAGCACCGTGGGGGGCCCTGGGACTGAAGCTTTCTTT,CASTVGGPGTEAFF
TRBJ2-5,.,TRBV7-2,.,TGTGCCAGCAGCGTTCCGCTAGCTGAGACCCAGTACTTC,CASSVPLAETQYF
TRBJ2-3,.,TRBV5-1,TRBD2,TGCGCCAGCAGCCAGACTAGCGGGTCCGCAGATACGCAGTATTTT,CASSQTSGSADTQYF
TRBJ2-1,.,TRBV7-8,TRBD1,TGTGCCAGCAGCCCCCCCTCCGGGACAGGGAGGTATGAGCAGTTCTTC,CASSPPSGTGRYEQFF
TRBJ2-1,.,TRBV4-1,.,TGCGCCAGCAGCCCGGGATTATATGAGCAGTTCTTC,CASSPGLYEQFF
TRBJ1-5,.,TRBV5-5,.,TGTGCCAGCAGCTTGGCCTCAAAGGATCCCCAGCATTTT,CASSLASKDPQHF
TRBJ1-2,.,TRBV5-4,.,TGTGCCAGCAGCTTGATGTGGACAGGCTACACCTTC,CASSLMWTGYTF
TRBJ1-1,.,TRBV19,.,TGTGCCAGTAGTGGAGACATGCTAGTCGCTGAAGCTTTCTTT,CASSGDMLVAEAFF
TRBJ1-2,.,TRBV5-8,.,TGTGCCAGCAGCTATAGTAACTATGGCTACACCTTC,CASSYSNYGYTF
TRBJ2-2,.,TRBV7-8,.,TGTGCCGGGTCGGGGACGGCGAACACCGGGGAGCTGTTTTTT,CAGSGTANTGELFF
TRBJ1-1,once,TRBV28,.,TGTGCCAGCAGTTCTAGGACATCACGAGGCACTGAAGCTTTCTTT,CASSSRTSRGTEAFF
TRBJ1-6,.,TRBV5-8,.,TGTGCCAGCAGCTCCAGATACTCCTATAATTCACCCCTCCACTTT,CASSSRYSYNSPLHF
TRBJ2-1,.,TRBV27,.,TGTGCCAGCAGTTTCGGTTGGGACCAAGTTGGGCAGTTCTTC,CASSFGWDQVGQFF
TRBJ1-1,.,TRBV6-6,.,TGTGCCAGCAGTTACGGCAGGGCGGCTAGTGAAGCTTTCTTT,CASSYGRAASEAFF
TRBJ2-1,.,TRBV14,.,TGTGCCAGCAGCCGAGTGACAGGTATGGGTGAGCAGTTCTTC,CASSRVTGMGEQFF
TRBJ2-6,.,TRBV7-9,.,TGTGCCAGCAGCCCAGAACGGGCTGGGGCCAACGTCCTGACTTTC,CASSPERAGANVLTF
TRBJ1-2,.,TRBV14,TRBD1,TGTGCCAGCAGCCGGGACAGTCGACTATATGGCTACACCTTC,CASSRDSRLYGYTF
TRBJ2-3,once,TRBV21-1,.,TGTGCCAGCAGTTCGGCTACAGTCATGCAAGATACGCAGTATTTT,CASSSATVMQDTQYF
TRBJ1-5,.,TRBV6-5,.,TGTGCCACGAAGGAAGGGAATAGCAATCAGCCCCAGCATTTT,CATKEGNSNQPQHF
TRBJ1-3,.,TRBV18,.,TGTGCCAGCTCACCCGCCGCTGGAAACACCATATATTTT,CASSPAAGNTIYF
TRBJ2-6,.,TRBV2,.,TGTGCCAGCAAGTCGGCAGCCAGAGTATCTGGGGCCAACGTCCTGACTTTC,CASKSAARVSGANVLTF
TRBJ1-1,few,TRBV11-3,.,TGTGCCAGCAGCTTATCAGTGCGGGGGAACACTGAAGCTTTCTTT,CASSLSVRGNTEAFF
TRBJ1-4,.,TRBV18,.,TGTGCCAGCTCCACATCCGGCGTCCGGGGTGAAAAACTGTTTTTT,CASSTSGVRGEKLFF
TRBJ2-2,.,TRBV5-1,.,TGCGCCAGCAGCTTGGGAGTATTCTCCGGGGAGCTGTTTTTT,CASSLGVFSGELFF
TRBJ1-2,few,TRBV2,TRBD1,TGTGCCAGCAGCCTCCGGGACAGATATGGCTACACCTTC,CASSLRDRYGYTF
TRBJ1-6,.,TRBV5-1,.,TGCGCCAGCAGCTTGTCGGCAGCCCCTAATAATAATTCACCCCTCCACTTT,CASSLSAAPNNNSPLHF
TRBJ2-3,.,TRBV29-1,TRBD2,TGCAGCTCAGCCCTAGCGGGAGTGGGGGATACGCAGTATTTT,CSSALAGVGDTQYF
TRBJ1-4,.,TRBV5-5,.,TGTGCCAGCAGCTTACGGGACACCGGCCGTAGGTCTAATGAAAAACTGTTTTTT,CASSLRDTGRRSNEKLFF
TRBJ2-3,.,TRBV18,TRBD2,TGTGCCAGCTCACCACCGGGACTAGCGGGGGGCACAGATACGCAGTATTTT,CASSPPGLAGGTDTQYF
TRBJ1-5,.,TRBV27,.,TGTGCCAGCAGTTTCAGGGGATTAGGCAATCAGCCCCAGCATTTT,CASSFRGLGNQPQHF
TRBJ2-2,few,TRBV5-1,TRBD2,TGCGCCAGCAACCCTAGCGGGGGCGTCACCGGGGAGCTGTTTTTT,CASNPSGGVTGELFF
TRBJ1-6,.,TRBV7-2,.,TGTGCCAGCAGCTCCCAGGGTAGGGTTAATTCACCCCTCCACTTT,CASSSQGRVNSPLHF
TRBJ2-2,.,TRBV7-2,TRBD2,TGTGCCAGCAGCGTCTCTAGCGGGACGAACACCGGGGAGCTGTTTTTT,CASSVSSGTNTGELFF
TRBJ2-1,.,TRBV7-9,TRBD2,TGTGCCAGCAGCTTAATAGCGGGAGGTAATGAGCAGTTCTTC,CASSLIAGGNEQFF
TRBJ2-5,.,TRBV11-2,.,TGTGCCAGCAGCTACGGTCTCGGACAGTCAGAGACCCAGTACTTC,CASSYGLGQSETQYF
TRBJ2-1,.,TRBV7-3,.,TGTGCCAGCAGCTTCGAGGACAGCTACTACAATGAGCAGTTCTTC,CASSFEDSYYNEQFF
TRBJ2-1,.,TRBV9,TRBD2,TGTGCCAGCAGCGTAGAAGGGACTAGCGGGGTTTACAATGAGCAGTTCTTC,CASSVEGTSGVYNEQFF